The next 18 T cell receptor beta chains were all read from a single sample in a study of T cells after yellow fever vaccination. Via MiXCR, TCRdb re-called the 5' RACE reads, giving one row per CDR3 protein. The sample records hundreds of thousands of distinct CDR3 sequences, approximately 12% being singletons. Sequences were derived from CD4+ T cells sorted from PBMCs, sampled 15 days after the yellow fever booster vaccination. Receptors were obtained from a man aged 18-30 years who received the YFV17D yellow fever vaccine.

This clonotype was observed at least ten times. The chain has TRBV7-6 and TRBJ2-3, with D perhaps TRBD1 or TRBD2 (5 bases each). V shed 5 bases and J shed 2 bases, with 11 bases lying between them. The CDR3 contains 14 residues. Germline CDR1 SGHVS, CDR2 FNYEAQ. In nucleotides, the CDR3 is TGTGCCAGCAGCGGCTGGGACGTCACAGATACGCAGTATTTT. As protein: CASSGWDVTDTQYF.

J is TRBJ2-3 and V is TRBV7-9; the match to TRBD1 covers 7 bases. The V segment lost 4 bases and the J segment 2 bases; nucleotides outside the gene matches: 3. Germline-derived CDR1 and CDR2 are SEHNR and FQNEAQ (reference sequence). The CDR3 runs to 14 residues. The CDR3 coding sequence is TGTGCCAGCAGCTCGGGACAGTTCACAGATACGCAGTATTTT. It translates to CASSSGQFTDTQYF.

The rearrangement links TRBV5-5 to TRBJ1-2; TRBD1 is a possible D gene (6 bases). The V end was cut by 3 bases, the J end by 0 bases, with 21 bases between. The CDR3 runs 18 residues. Germline V gene lookup returns CDR1 SGHKS and CDR2 YYEKEE (reference sequence). CDR3 coding DNA: TGTGCCAGCAGCTCCGCCCAAGGGGGTTCAAAAACTAACTATGGCTACACCTTC. Translated, it gives CASSSAQGGSKTNYGYTF.

The CDR3 nucleotides read TGTGCCAGCAGCTGGCGGGACCCATGGGGGGCAGATACGCAGTATTTT. This sequence encodes CASSWRDPWGADTQYF. V is TRBV7-6 and J is TRBJ2-3; a possible D gene is TRBD2 (6 bases). CDR3 size: 16 residues. The V and J ends lost 4 bases and 4 bases respectively, with 18 bases between them. Per germline, CDR1 SGHVS and CDR2 FNYEAQ.

The chain employs TRBV6-6 and TRBJ2-7; D is perhaps TRBD1 or TRBD2 (5 bases each). The CDR3 spans 13 residues. From germline, CDR1 is MNHNY and CDR2 SVGAGI (reference sequence). Trimming shortened V by 6 bases and J by 2 bases, and 11 bases separated the two germline ends. CDR3 coding DNA: TGTGCCAGCAGGGACGGGACGCCCTACGAGCAGTACTTC. Translation: CASRDGTPYEQYF.

The chain couples TRBV12-3 or TRBV12-4 to TRBJ1-1; TRBD1 aligns across 8 bases. The CDR3 runs 14 residues. The V segment lost 6 bases and the J segment 4 bases; nucleotides outside the gene matches: 7. The CDR3 here is CASSNQGAGTEAFF. CDR3 DNA sequence: TGTGCCAGCAGCAATCAGGGGGCCGGCACTGAAGCTTTCTTT.

This clonotype was detected only a few times. The chain combines TRBV29-1 with TRBJ1-2; the D is unclear. Germline V CDR1 and CDR2: SQVTM, ANQGSEA. Between the trimmed V and J ends, which lost 0 bases and 1 base, there was a span of 15 bases. The CDR3 sequence is 16 residues long. Here the CDR3 reads CSVEERFRSFNYGYTF. CDR3 bases: TGCAGCGTTGAAGAAAGGTTCAGGAGTTTTAACTATGGCTACACCTTC.

This rearrangement joins TRBV5-1 to TRBJ1-6; D ambiguous. CDR1 and CDR2 (germline): SGHRS, YFSETQ. CDR3 length: 19 amino acids. The germline V and J ends were trimmed by 4 bases and 3 bases, with 23 bases remaining between them. CDR3 sequence: CASSPGPRTLSFYNSPLHF. The CDR3 region has the DNA TGCGCCAGCAGCCCAGGCCCCCGGACCCTAAGCTTCTATAATTCACCCCTCCACTTT. The full variable domain, with the rest looked up from reference TRBV5-1 and TRBJ1-6, is KAGVTQTPRYLIKTRGQQVTLSCSPISGHRSVSWYQQTPGQGLQFLFEYFSETQRNKGNFPGRFSGRQFSNSRSEMNVSTLELGDSALYLCASSPGPRTLSFYNSPLHFGNGTRLTVT.

Of note for this clonotype: This CDR3 is missing its conserved last phenylalanine or tryptophan, likely due to a read error. Because the CDR3's place on the DNA is in doubt, the DNA is left out and the CDR3 is given as listed by TCRdb. This chain joins TRBV10-3 and TRBJ1-2. The CDR3 spans 14 residues, counting both ends. Germline V gene sequence: CDR1 ENHRY, CDR2 SYGVKD. The CDR3 spells CAISESIGPYRSAI.

This clonotype has a handful of counts. The chain is built from TRBV18 and TRBJ2-5, with 8 bases fitting TRBD2. The CDR3 consists of 15 residues. V shed 1 base and J 2 bases; nucleotides not matched to a gene: 3. The germline CDR1 and CDR2 sequences are KGHSH and LQKENI. This CDR3 reads CASSPRSGSQETQYF. CDR3 in DNA: TGTGCCAGCTCACCACGGAGCGGGAGTCAAGAGACCCAGTACTTC.

This chain uses TRBV6-5 with TRBJ1-6; 7 nucleotides align to TRBD1. The CDR3 extends over 16 amino acids. Germline trimming cut 6 bases from V and 5 bases from J; bases unmatched to any gene: 10. The germline gives CDR1 MNHEY, CDR2 SVGAGI. CDR3 residues: CASRRQGTAHNSPLHF. The CDR3 nucleotides read TGTGCCAGCAGGAGACAGGGAACTGCTCATAATTCACCCCTCCACTTT.

This clonotype was detected a few times. This chain joins TRBV7-3 and TRBJ1-5; unclear D gene. Germline V gives CDR1 SGHTA, CDR2 FQGTGA. This CDR3 is built from 14 residues. Between the trimmed V and J ends, which lost 2 bases and 2 bases, there was a span of 7 bases. CDR3 residues: CASSLGEGNQPQHF. The CDR3 region has the DNA TGTGCCAGCAGCTTAGGGGAAGGCAATCAGCCCCAGCATTTT.

This clonotype was seen a few times. The chain couples TRBV12-3 or TRBV12-4 to TRBJ1-1; TRBD1 matches 9 bases. Trimming cost V 7 bases and J 6 bases; bases outside gene matches: 12. This CDR3 has 15 amino acids. CDR3 in DNA: TGTGCCAGCAAGAGGACAGGGGTTTTTGTGCCTGAAGCTTTCTTT. It translates to CASKRTGVFVPEAFF.

This clonotype was detected only a few times. The chain joins TRBV29-1 to TRBJ2-1, with TRBD2 matching over 10 bases. V trimming: 0 bases; J trimming: 4 bases; junction bases outside the gene matches: 9. This CDR3 contains 17 residues. Per germline, CDR1 SQVTM and CDR2 ANQGSEA. CDR3 sequence reads: CSVEDPVAGGRYNEQFF. CDR3 sequence (DNA): TGCAGCGTTGAAGATCCGGTAGCGGGGGGACGATACAATGAGCAGTTCTTC.

This clonotype showed up just a few times. The chain couples TRBV20-1 to TRBJ2-6, with no clear D. Germline CDR1 is DFQATT and CDR2 is SNEGSKA (reference sequence). Trimming stripped 0 bases from V and 4 bases from J, with 7 bases between. The CDR3 covers 14 residues. CDR3 nucleotide sequence: TGCAGTGCTAGAGAAGTGGGCGGGGCCAACGTCCTGACTTTC. As protein: CSAREVGGANVLTF.

The rearrangement joins TRBV5-1 to TRBJ2-1; TRBD2 matches 15 bases. The CDR3 extends over 18 amino acids. The V gene's germline CDR1 is SGHRS and CDR2 YFSETQ. J lost 0 bases, V lost 6 bases, and 7 bases had no gene match. CDR3 DNA sequence: TGCGCCAGCACGGGACTAGCGGGGGGCCCAGGCTCCTACAATGAGCAGTTCTTC. The encoded protein is CASTGLAGGPGSYNEQFF.

The chain carries TRBV2 and TRBJ2-2; 8 nucleotides align to TRBD1. CDR1 and CDR2 from the germline V gene are SNHLY and FYNNEI. This CDR3 region has 17 residues. Trimming cost V 6 bases and J 3 bases; bases outside gene matches: 12. Here the CDR3 reads CASRATSTGGHTGELFF. The CDR3 nucleotides are TGTGCCAGCAGAGCGACATCTACAGGGGGGCACACCGGGGAGCTGTTTTTT.

The CDR3 sequence: CASSQEVGASPYEQYF. The CDR3 DNA is TGCGCCAGCAGCCAAGAGGTGGGGGCTTCCCCATACGAGCAGTACTTC. This rearrangement joins TRBV4-3 to TRBJ2-7; D is perhaps TRBD1 (6 bases). This CDR3 spans 16 amino acids. Germline V gene lookup returns CDR1 LGHNA and CDR2 YSLEER. The V end was cut by 0 bases, the J end by 4 bases, with 16 bases between.